These 4 T cell receptor beta chains were all obtained from the same sample, sequenced in a study of identical twins. TCRdb re-derived calls from the 5' RACE reads in MiXCR, one entry per CDR3 protein. The repertoire holds some 790,000 distinct CDR3 sequences, with about 18% as singletons. The same sample was also studied in work on T cells expressing NK-cell markers.

The sequenced sample was PBMCs. The receptor set was obtained from a woman aged 18-30 years in good health.

CDR3: CASSPSRGQWGDEQYF. CDR3 DNA: TGTGCCAGCAGCCCTTCGCGGGGGCAATGGGGGGACGAGCAGTACTTC. The chain is built from TRBV7-9 and TRBJ2-7; D may be TRBD2 (7 bases). Germline V gives CDR1 SEHNR, CDR2 FQNEAQ (reference sequence). V was pared by 5 bases and J by 5 bases, with 22 bases between. The CDR3 has 16 amino acids.

Comments on this clonotype: Compared with germline, one end of the junction differs, possibly owing to a read error. This chain joins TRBV7-2 and TRBJ2-1, with 8 bases that match TRBD2. The CDR3 length is 15 residues. Germline assignment: CDR1 SGHTA and CDR2 FQGNSA. Here the CDR3 DNA reads TGTGCCAGCACCGAGGGGCGGGGGGCCTACAATGAGCAGTCCTTC. This sequence encodes CASTEGRGAYNEQSF.

The chain employs TRBV20-1 and TRBJ2-5; tentatively, D is TRBD1 or TRBD2 (6 bases each). The CDR3 is 14 residues long. Between the trimmed V and J ends, which lost 1 base and 5 bases, there was a span of 14 bases. Germline CDR1 and CDR2: DFQATT and SNEGSKA (reference sequence). The CDR3 DNA reads as TGCAGTGCTAGAGTTTTGGGGGCGGGGGAGACCCAGTACTTC. Translating gives CSARVLGAGETQYF.

This chain links TRBV9 with TRBJ2-7; D is ambiguous. V lost 3 bases and J lost 0, with 13 bases in between. Germline values: CDR1 SGDLS, CDR2 YYNGEE. This CDR3 spans 15 amino acids. In DNA, the CDR3 is TGTGCCAGCAGCGAGGCGGCGGAGAGCTCCTACGAGCAGTACTTC. Translated, it gives CASSEAAESSYEQYF.